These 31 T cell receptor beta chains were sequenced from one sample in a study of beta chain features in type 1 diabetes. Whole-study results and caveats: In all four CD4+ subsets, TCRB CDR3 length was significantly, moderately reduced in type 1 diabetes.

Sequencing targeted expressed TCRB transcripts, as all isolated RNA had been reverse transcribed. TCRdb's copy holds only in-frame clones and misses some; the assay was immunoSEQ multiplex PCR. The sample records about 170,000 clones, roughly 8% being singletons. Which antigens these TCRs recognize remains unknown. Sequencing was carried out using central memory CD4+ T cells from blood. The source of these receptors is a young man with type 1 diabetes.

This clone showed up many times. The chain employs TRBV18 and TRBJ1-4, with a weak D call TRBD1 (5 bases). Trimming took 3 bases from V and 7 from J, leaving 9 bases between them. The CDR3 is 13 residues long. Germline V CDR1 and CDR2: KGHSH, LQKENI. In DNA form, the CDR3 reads TGTGCCAGCTCACCGACAGTCGGTGAAAAACTGTTTTTT. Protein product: CASSPTVGEKLFF.

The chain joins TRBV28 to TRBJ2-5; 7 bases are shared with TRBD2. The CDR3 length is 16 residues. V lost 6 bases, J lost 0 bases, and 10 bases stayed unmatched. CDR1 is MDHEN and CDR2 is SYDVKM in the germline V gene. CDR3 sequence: CASSSPPGLNQETQYF. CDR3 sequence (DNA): TGTGCCAGCAGCTCTCCTCCGGGACTAAACCAAGAGACCCAGTACTTC.

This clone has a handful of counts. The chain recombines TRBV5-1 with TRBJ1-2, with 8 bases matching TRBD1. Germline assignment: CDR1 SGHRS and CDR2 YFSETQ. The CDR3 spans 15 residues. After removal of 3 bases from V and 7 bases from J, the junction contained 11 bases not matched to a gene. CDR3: CASSSGQGGLGGYTF. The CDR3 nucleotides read TGCGCCAGCAGCTCTGGACAGGGTGGTCTGGGTGGCTACACCTTC.

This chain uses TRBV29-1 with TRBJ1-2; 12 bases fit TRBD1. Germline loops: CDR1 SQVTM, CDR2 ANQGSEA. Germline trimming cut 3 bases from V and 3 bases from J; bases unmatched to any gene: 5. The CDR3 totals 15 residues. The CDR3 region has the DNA TGCAGCGTTGAGGGGACAGGGGGCGCGGACTATGGCTACACCTTC. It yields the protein CSVEGTGGADYGYTF.

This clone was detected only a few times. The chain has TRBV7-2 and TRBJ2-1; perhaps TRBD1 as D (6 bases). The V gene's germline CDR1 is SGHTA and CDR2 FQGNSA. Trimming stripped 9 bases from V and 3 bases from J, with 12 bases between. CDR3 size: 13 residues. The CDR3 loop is CASGGSYYNEQFF. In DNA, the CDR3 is TGTGCCAGTGGGGGCTCCTACTACAATGAGCAGTTCTTC.

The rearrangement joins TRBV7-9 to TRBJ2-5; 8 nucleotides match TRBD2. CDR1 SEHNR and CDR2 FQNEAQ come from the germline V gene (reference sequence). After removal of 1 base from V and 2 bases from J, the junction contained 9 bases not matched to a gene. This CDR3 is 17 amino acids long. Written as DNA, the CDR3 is TGTGCCAGCAGCTTAGGTCGCGGGGGGAAGAATCAAGAGACCCAGTACTTC. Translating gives CASSLGRGGKNQETQYF.

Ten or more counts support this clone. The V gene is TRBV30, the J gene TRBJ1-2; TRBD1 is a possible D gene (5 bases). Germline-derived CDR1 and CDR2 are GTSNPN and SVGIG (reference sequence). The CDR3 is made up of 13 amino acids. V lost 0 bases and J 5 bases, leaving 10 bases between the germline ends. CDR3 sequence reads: CAWSVGTGYGYTF. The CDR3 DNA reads TGTGCCTGGAGTGTAGGCACAGGATATGGCTACACCTTC.

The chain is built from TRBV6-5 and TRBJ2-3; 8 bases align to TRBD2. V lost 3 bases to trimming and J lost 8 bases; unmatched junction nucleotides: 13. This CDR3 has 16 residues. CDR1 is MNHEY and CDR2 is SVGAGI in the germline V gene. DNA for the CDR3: TGTGCCAGCAGTTATGGCCAGCGGGGGCCCCGGGGTACGCAGTATTTT. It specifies CASSYGQRGPRGTQYF.

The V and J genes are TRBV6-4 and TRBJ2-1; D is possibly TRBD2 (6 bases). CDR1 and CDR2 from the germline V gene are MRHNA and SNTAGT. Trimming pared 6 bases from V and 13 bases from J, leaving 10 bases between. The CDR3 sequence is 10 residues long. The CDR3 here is CASSPGTQFF. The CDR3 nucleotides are TGTGCCAGCAGCCCCGGGACTCAGTTCTTC.

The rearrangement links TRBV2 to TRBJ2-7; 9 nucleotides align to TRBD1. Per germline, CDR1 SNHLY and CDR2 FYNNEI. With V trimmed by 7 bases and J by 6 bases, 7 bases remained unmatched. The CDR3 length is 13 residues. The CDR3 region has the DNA TGTGCCAGCAAGTCAGGACAGGGGCGCGAGCAGTACTTC. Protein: CASKSGQGREQYF.

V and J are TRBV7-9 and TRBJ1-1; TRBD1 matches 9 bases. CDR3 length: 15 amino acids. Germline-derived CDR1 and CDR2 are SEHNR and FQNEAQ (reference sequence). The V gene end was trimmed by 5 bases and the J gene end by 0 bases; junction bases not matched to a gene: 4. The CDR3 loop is CASSPGTGLNTEAFF. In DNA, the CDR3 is TGTGCCAGCAGCCCAGGGACAGGGCTGAACACTGAAGCTTTCTTT. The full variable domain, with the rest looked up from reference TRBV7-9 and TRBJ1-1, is DTGVSQNPRHKITKRGQNVTFRCDPISEHNRLYWYRQTLGQGPEFLTYFQNEAQLEKSRLLSDRFSAERPKGSFSTLEIQRTEQGDSAMYLCASSPGTGLNTEAFFGQGTRLTVV.

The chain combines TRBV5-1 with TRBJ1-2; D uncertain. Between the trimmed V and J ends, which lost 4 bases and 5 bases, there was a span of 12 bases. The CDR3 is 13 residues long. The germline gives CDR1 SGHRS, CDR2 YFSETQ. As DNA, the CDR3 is TGCGCCAGCAGCCCGAGGGCCGGGTATGGCTACACCTTC. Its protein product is CASSPRAGYGYTF.

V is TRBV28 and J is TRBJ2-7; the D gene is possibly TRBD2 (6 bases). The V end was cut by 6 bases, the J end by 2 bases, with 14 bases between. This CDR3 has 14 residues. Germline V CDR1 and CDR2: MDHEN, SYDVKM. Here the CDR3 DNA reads TGTGCCAGCAGCACCGGGACTTCGCCCTACGAGCAGTACTTC. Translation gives CASSTGTSPYEQYF.

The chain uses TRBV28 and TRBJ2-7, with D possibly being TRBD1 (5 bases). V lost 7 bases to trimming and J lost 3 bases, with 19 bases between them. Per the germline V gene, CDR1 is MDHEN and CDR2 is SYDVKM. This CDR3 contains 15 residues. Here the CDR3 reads CASIGTQGSFYEQYF. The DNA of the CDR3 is TGTGCCAGCATCGGTACCCAGGGCTCTTTCTACGAGCAGTACTTC.

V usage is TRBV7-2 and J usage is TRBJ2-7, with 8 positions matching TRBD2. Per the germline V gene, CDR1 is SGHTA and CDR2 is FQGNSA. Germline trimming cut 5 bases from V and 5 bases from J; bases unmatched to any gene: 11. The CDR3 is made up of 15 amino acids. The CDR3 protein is CASSKTRGGWDEQYF. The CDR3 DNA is TGTGCCAGCAGCAAGACCCGGGGGGGCTGGGACGAGCAGTACTTC.

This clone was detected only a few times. The CDR3 reads CASSLEVAPETQYF. The CDR3 DNA reads TGTGCCAGCAGCTTAGAGGTGGCCCCAGAGACCCAGTACTTC. The chain couples TRBV4-2 to TRBJ2-5; D is ambiguous. Trimming removed 5 bases at V and 4 bases at J, with 14 bases between. CDR3 length: 14 amino acids. Germline CDR1 reads LGHNA; CDR2 reads YNFKEQ.

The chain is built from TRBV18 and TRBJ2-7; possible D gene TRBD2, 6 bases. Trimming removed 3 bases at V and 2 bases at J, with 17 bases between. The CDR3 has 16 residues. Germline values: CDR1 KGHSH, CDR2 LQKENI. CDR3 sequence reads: CASSPAWGGSAYEQYF. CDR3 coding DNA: TGTGCCAGCTCACCCGCTTGGGGAGGTAGCGCCTACGAGCAGTACTTC.

The DNA for the CDR3 is TGTGCCAGCAGCCCCGACAGTCTCGAGCAGTACTTC. This sequence encodes CASSPDSLEQYF. The chain recombines TRBV13 with TRBJ2-7; D possibly corresponds to TRBD1 (5 bases). The germline V and J ends were trimmed by 5 bases and 6 bases, with 11 bases remaining between them. CDR1 is PRHDT, CDR2 FYEKMQ, per germline (reference sequence). The CDR3 runs 12 residues.

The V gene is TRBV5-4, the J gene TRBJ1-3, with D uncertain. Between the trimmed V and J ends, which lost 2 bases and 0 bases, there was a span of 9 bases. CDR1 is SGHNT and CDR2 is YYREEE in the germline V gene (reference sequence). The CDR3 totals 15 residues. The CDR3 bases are TGTGCCAGCAGCTTTGCCTATTCCTCTGGAAACACCATATATTTT. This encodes CASSFAYSSGNTIYF.

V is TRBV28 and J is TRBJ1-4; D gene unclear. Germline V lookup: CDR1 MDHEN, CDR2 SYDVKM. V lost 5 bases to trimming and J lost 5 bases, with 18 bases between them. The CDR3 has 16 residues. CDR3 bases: TGTGCCAGCAGTCGGCAGGATTTCGTTCAAAATGAAAAACTGTTTTTT. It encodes CASSRQDFVQNEKLFF.

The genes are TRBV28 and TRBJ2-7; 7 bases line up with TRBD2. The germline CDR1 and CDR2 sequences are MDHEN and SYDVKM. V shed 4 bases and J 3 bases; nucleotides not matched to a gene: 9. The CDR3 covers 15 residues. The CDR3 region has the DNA TGTGCCAGCAGTTCACCCTGGGGAGGGAACTACGAGCAGTACTTC. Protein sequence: CASSSPWGGNYEQYF.

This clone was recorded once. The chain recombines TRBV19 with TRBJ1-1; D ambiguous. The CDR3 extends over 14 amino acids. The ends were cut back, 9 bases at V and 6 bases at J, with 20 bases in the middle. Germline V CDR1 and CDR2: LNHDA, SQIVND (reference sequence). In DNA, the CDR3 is TGTGCCAGCCGACGAGTGGGTGTCGAGGCTGAAGCTTTCTTT. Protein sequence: CASRRVGVEAEAFF.

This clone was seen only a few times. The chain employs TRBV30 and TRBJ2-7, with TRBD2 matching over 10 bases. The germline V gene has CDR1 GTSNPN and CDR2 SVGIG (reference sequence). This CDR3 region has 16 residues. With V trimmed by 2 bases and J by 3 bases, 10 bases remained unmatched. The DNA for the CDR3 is TGTGCCTGGAGTATCGGGTCTAGCGGGAGTTTCTACGAGCAGTACTTC. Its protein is CAWSIGSSGSFYEQYF.

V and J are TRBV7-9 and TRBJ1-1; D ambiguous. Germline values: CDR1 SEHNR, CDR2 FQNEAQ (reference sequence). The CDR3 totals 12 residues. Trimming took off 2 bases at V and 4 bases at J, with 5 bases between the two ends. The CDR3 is CASSLFLTEAFF. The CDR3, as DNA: TGTGCCAGCAGCTTATTCCTCACTGAAGCTTTCTTT.

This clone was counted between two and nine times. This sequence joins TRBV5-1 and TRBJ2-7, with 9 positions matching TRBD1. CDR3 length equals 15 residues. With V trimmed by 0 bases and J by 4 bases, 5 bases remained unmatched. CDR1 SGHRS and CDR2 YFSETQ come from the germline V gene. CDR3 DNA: TGCGCCAGCAGCTTGGAACAGGGGGCGCGGTACGAGCAGTACTTC. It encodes CASSLEQGARYEQYF.

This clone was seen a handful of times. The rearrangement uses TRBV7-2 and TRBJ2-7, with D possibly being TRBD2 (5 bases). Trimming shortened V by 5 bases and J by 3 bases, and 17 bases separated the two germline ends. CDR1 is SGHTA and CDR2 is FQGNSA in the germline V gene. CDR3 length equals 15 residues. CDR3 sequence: CASSPRTGKGYEQYF. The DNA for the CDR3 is TGTGCCAGCAGCCCGAGGACCGGGAAGGGCTACGAGCAGTACTTC.

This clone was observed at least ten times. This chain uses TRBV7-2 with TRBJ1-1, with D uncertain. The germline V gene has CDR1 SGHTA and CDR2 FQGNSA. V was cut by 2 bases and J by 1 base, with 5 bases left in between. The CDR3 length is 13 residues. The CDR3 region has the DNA TGTGCCAGCAGCTTATGGGCGAACACTGAAGCTTTCTTT. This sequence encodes CASSLWANTEAFF.

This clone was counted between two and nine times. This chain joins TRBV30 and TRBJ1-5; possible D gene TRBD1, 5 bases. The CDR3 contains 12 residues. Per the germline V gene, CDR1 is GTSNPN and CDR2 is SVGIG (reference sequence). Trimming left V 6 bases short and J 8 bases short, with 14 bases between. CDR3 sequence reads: CACPQGLEPQHF. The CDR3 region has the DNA TGTGCCTGTCCTCAGGGACTTGAGCCCCAGCATTTT.

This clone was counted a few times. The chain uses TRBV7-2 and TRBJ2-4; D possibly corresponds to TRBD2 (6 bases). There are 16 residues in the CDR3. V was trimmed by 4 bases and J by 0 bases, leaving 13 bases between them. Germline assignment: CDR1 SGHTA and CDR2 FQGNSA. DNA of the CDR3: TGTGCCAGCAGCTGGAGGACGGGACTAGCCAAAAACATTCAGTACTTC. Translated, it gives CASSWRTGLAKNIQYF.

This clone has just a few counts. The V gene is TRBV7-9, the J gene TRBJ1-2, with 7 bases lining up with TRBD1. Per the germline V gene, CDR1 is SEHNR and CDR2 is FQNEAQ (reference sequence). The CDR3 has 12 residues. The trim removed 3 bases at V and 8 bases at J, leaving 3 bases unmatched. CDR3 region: CASSLTGQGYTF. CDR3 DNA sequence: TGTGCCAGCAGCTTGACAGGGCAGGGCTACACCTTC.

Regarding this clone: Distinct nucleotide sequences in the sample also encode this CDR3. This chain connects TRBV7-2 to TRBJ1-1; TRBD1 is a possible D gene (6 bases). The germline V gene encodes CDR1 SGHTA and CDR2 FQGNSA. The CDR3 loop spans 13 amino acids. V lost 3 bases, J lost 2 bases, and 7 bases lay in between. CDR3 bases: TGTGCCAGCAGCTTGGACAGAAACACTGAAGCTTTCTTT. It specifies CASSLDRNTEAFF.